Listed below are T cell receptor beta chains from one sample, sequenced in a study of T cells in Graves' hyperthyroidism and ophthalmopathy. TCRdb processed the multiplex PCR reads anew with MiXCR; each CDR3 protein has one entry. The data show 600,000 or so distinct CDR3 sequences, approximately 14% seen once. Sample: blood. These receptors were obtained from a young woman with Graves' ophthalmopathy. CDR3s include the opening cysteine and the closing phenylalanine or tryptophan. A D gene is named only where the DNA matches it firmly. Some rows mark clone size as missing; the rest say once, few, many or name a class of expanded clone.

j_call | d_call | v_call | clone_size | cdr3_nt | cdr3_aa
TRBJ1-1 | - | TRBV12-5 | many | TGTGCTAGTGGTTTGTGGCAGGGAGACATTGAAGCTTTCTTT | CASGLWQGDIEAFF
TRBJ2-1 | - | TRBV11-2 | - | TGTGCCAGCAGTCGGGAAATCGGGTACAATGAGCAGTTCTTC | CASSREIGYNEQFF
TRBJ2-2 | - | TRBV9 | few | TGTGCCAGCAGCCGACTAGTCGGAAGCGGGGAGCTGTTTTTT | CASSRLVGSGELFF
TRBJ2-7 | - | TRBV7-8 | many | TGTGCCAGCACCGAACTCGGGGGCGAGCAGTACTTC | CASTELGGEQYF
TRBJ2-1 | TRBD2 | TRBV27 | few | TGTGCCAGCAGTTCGAGACTAGCGGGCAGCAATGAGCAGTTCTTC | CASSSRLAGSNEQFF
TRBJ1-2 | - | TRBV27 | - | TGTGCCAGCAGGAAGTTTGATGGCTACACCTTC | CASRKFDGYTF
TRBJ1-4 | - | TRBV28 | many | TGTGCCAGCAGTTGGCTCCGTATGGCTAATGAAAAACTGTTTTTT | CASSWLRMANEKLFF
TRBJ2-7 | TRBD1 | TRBV5-5 | - | TGTGCCAGCCGTCTCCGACAGGGGGCCTACGAGCAGTACTTC | CASRLRQGAYEQYF
TRBJ2-2 | TRBD2 | TRBV6-2/TRBV6-3 | many | TGTGCCAGCAGTATGCGACTAGCGGGAGGCTATGGGGAGCTGTTTTTT | CASSMRLAGGYGELFF
TRBJ2-7 | - | TRBV20-1 | many | TGCAGTGCTAGAGGCCGTGAGGGAGTACCCTCCTACGAGCAGTACTTC | CSARGREGVPSYEQYF
TRBJ2-6 | - | TRBV12-3/TRBV12-4 | - | TGTGCCGGCAGTCCTTTCCTCTTCTGGGTTTCTTCTGGGGCCAACGTCCTGACTTTC | CAGSPFLFWVSSGANVLTF
TRBJ1-1 | - | TRBV10-3 | few | TGTGCCACCGGACACCGAATGAACACTGAAGCTTTCTTT | CATGHRMNTEAFF
TRBJ2-3 | - | TRBV10-3 | many | TGTGCCATCAGTGACAGGGCAGATACGCAGTATTTT | CAISDRADTQYF
TRBJ2-7 | - | TRBV24-1 | few | TGTGCCACCAGTGATTTGGGCACAGGGGCCAAGGGAGGCGAGCAGTACTTC | CATSDLGTGAKGGEQYF
TRBJ2-7 | - | TRBV7-3 | many | TGTGCCAGCAGCTTAAGTTCCGTTACCTACGAGCAGTACTTC | CASSLSSVTYEQYF
TRBJ2-2 | TRBD1 | TRBV20-1 | - | TGCAGTGCTAGGACGGGACAGGACACCGGGGAGCTGTTTTTT | CSARTGQDTGELFF
TRBJ2-1 | - | TRBV29-1 | - | TGCAGCGTGGGCCGTAATGAGCAGTTCTTC | CSVGRNEQFF
TRBJ2-1 | TRBD2 | TRBV20-1 | - | TGCAGTGCTAGAGATTCTCCCGGGACTAGCGGGAATCCTGAGCAGTTCTTC | CSARDSPGTSGNPEQFF
TRBJ1-2 | - | TRBV5-1 | few | TGCGCCAGCAGCTTGTTTAGGGGAAGCTATGGCTACACCTTC | CASSLFRGSYGYTF
TRBJ1-2 | - | TRBV6-2/TRBV6-3 | - | TGTGCCAGCAGTTACCGGAAGGCCCTAGGGGGGGCTGGGGATGGCTACACCTTC | CASSYRKALGGAGDGYTF
TRBJ2-7 | - | TRBV7-3 | - | TGTGCCAGCAGCTCGATCGCCGGACACAGCTACGAGCAGTACTTC | CASSSIAGHSYEQYF
TRBJ2-4 | - | TRBV2 | many | TGTGCCAGCAGTGGGGAAGCCAAAAACATTCAGTACTTC | CASSGEAKNIQYF
TRBJ2-7 | - | TRBV9 | - | TGTGCCAGCAGCAACCGGGACACCGAGCAGTACTTC | CASSNRDTEQYF
TRBJ2-1 | - | TRBV2 | many | TGTGCCAGCAGTGAAAGGGCTAGCGCCTACAATGAGCAGTTCTTC | CASSERASAYNEQFF
TRBJ1-4 | - | TRBV6-4 | few | TGTGCCAGCAGTGAATCTGGTCTAGGGGCAACTAATGAAAAACTGTTTTTT | CASSESGLGATNEKLFF
TRBJ1-1 | - | TRBV5-1 | many | TGCGCCAGCAGCTTATGGGGTAATGGGGCCAGTGAAGCTTTCTTT | CASSLWGNGASEAFF
TRBJ2-3 | TRBD2 | TRBV20-1 | many | TGCAGTGCGGGGACTAGCGGCACAGATACGCAGTATTTT | CSAGTSGTDTQYF